These 4 T cell receptor beta chains originate from one sample sequenced in a study of cytotoxic CD8 clonotypes in ibrutinib-treated CLL. Produced via immunoSEQ multiplex PCR; TCRdb's table is partial and in-frame only. The table lists around 250,000 clones, 70% of them singletons, with about 16% in the top ten. Here the sequenced sample was PBMCs, taken after 24 months of ibrutinib treatment. These receptors were taken from a human donor with chronic lymphocytic leukemia.

This sequence joins TRBV5-1 and TRBJ2-7, with 11 bases lining up with TRBD1. Losses at the gene ends were 4 bases for V and 6 bases for J; bases not matched to a gene: 9. CDR1 SGHRS and CDR2 YFSETQ come from the germline V gene. The CDR3 extends over 15 amino acids. The CDR3 sequence is CASSPSGTGGTEQYF. The CDR3 bases are TGCGCCAGCAGCCCCTCCGGGACAGGGGGTACCGAGCAGTACTTC.

The chain is built from TRBV5-1 and TRBJ2-1; the D gene is possibly TRBD2 (6 bases). CDR1 and CDR2 (germline): SGHRS, YFSETQ. Trimming stripped 4 bases from V and 9 bases from J, with 8 bases between. The CDR3 is 11 residues long. In nucleotides, the CDR3 is TGCGCCAGCAGCATGCGGGGTGAGCAGTTCTTC. It encodes CASSMRGEQFF.

The CDR3 here is CASSPRDYSYEQYF. The CDR3 bases are TGTGCCAGCAGTCCACGGGACTACTCCTACGAGCAGTACTTC. J is TRBJ2-7 and V is TRBV27, with 7 nucleotides matching TRBD2. Germline V lookup: CDR1 MNHEY, CDR2 SMNVEV (reference sequence). J was trimmed by 0 bases and V by 5 bases; bases with no gene match: 4. The CDR3 has 14 amino acids.

This clone was counted only a few times. Compared with germline, one end of the junction differs, possibly owing to a read error. The chain employs TRBV30 and TRBJ2-7; 9 nucleotides align to TRBD2. Germline V lookup: CDR1 GTSNPN, CDR2 SVGIG (reference sequence). The CDR3 extends over 13 amino acids. This chain's CDR3 is CAWSVTPGTSLMF. The CDR3 bases are TGTGCCTGGAGTGTAACCCCGGGGACTAGCCTCATGTTC. Full variable domain (rest looked up from reference TRBV30 and TRBJ2-7): SQTIHQWPATLVQPVGSPLSLECTVEGTSNPNLYWYRQAAGRGLQLLFYSVGIGQISSEVPQNLSASRPQDRQFILSSKKLLLSDSGFYLCAWSVTPGTSLMFGPGTRLTVT.